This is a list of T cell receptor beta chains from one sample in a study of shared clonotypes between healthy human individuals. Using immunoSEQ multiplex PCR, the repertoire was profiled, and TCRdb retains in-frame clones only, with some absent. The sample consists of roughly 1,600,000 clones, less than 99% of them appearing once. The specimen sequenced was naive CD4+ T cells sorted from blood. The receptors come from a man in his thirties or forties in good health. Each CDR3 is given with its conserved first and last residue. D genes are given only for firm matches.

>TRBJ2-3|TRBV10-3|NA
CAISESIGSTDTQYF
TGTGCCATCAGTGAGTCTATCGGTAGCACAGATACGCAGTATTTT
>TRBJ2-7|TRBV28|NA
CASRTLGEQYF
TGTGCCAGCCGTACACTGGGGGAGCAGTACTTC
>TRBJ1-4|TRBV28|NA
CASSLAKRKLFF
TGTGCCAGCAGTTTGGCGAAGAGAAAACTGTTTTTT
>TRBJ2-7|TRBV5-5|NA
CASSPSSYEQYF
TGTGCCAGCAGCCCCAGCTCCTACGAGCAGTACTTC
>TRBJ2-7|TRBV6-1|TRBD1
CASSVVGQSSYEQYF
TGTGCCAGCAGTGTCGTGGGACAGAGCTCCTACGAGCAGTACTTC
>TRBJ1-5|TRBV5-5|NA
CASSSLQLTGLNQPQHF
TGTGCCAGCAGCTCACTTCAATTAACGGGGTTGAATCAGCCCCAGCATTTT
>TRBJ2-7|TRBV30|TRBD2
CAWSVPSGNYEQYF
TGTGCCTGGAGTGTACCTAGCGGGAACTACGAGCAGTACTTC
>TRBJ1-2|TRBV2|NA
CASSGKGGYGYTF
TGTGCCAGCAGCGGGAAAGGGGGGTATGGCTACACCTTC
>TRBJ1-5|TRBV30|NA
CAWSVQGEEPQHF
TGTGCCTGGAGTGTGCAGGGCGAGGAACCCCAGCATTTT
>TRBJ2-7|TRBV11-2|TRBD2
CASSLVLASGGTYEQYF
TGTGCCAGCAGCTTAGTTTTGGCTAGCGGAGGAACCTACGAGCAGTACTTC
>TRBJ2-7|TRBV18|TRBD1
CASSPLRTGGKHEQYF
TGTGCCAGCTCACCACTGAGGACAGGGGGTAAGCACGAGCAGTACTTC
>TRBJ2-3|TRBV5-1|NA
CASSTSRGTDTQYF
TGCGCCAGCAGCACGTCTAGGGGCACAGATACGCAGTATTTT
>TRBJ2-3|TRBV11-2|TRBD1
CASSLVKAGTGRSTDTQYF
TGTGCCAGCAGCTTAGTTAAGGCAGGGACAGGGAGGAGCACAGATACGCAGTATTTT
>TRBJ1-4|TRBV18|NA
CASSPQANEKLFF
TGTGCCAGCTCACCACAGGCTAATGAAAAACTGTTTTTT
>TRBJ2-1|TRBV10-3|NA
CAIRPSRSYNEQFF
TGTGCCATCAGGCCTAGTAGGTCCTACAATGAGCAGTTCTTC
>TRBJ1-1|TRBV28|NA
CASSLPEAEAFF
TGTGCCAGCAGTTTACCGGAGGCTGAAGCTTTCTTT
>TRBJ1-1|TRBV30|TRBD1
CAWSTGTGLAEAFF
TGTGCCTGGAGTACCGGGACAGGTCTTGCGGAAGCTTTCTTT
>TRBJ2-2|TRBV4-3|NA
CASSQEAPITTNTGELFF
TGCGCCAGCAGCCAAGAAGCGCCAATCACCACAAACACCGGGGAGCTGTTTTTT
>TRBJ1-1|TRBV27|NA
CASSLSYGNTEAFF
TGTGCCAGCAGTTTATCTTACGGGAACACTGAAGCTTTCTTT